The clone carrying this T cell receptor beta chain was detected many times. TCRdb fed the 5' RACE reads into MiXCR, producing one record per CDR3 protein. This sample has approximately 52,000 distinct CDR3 sequences, with roughly 7% found just once. Described time point: sample taken at primary tumor resection. Tumor, nontumor lung or frozen PBMC supplied whole RNA that was sequenced unsorted. Germline V gives CDR1 SGHRS, CDR2 YFSETQ. Trimming removed 4 bases at V and 0 bases at J, with 4 bases between. The CDR3 totals 13 residues. The data derive from a study of spatial heterogeneity in lung cancer. The sequence derives from a female donor with early-stage non-small cell lung cancer. The chain recombines TRBV5-1 with TRBJ1-4; D remains ambiguous. Source: PBMCs, taken at surgery. The DNA of the CDR3 is TGCGCCAGCAGCCGGGCAACTAATGAAAAACTGTTTTTT. It yields the protein CASSRATNEKLFF.